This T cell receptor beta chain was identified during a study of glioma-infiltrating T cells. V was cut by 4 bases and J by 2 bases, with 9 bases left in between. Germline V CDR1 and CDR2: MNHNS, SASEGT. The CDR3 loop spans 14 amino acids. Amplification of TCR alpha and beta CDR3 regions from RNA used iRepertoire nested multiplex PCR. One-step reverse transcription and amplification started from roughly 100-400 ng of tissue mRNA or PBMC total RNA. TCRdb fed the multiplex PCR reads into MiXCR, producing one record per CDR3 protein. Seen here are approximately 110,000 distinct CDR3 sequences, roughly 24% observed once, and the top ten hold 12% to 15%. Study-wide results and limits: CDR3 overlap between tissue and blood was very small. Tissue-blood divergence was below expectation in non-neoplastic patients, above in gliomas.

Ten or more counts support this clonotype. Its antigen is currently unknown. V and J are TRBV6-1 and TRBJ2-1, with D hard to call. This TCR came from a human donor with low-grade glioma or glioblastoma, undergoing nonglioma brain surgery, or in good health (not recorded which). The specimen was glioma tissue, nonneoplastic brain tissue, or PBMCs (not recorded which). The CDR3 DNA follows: TGTGCCAGCAGTGCGCCGTCCCCCTACAATGAGCAGTTCTTC. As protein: CASSAPSPYNEQFF.